What follows is one T cell receptor beta chain and its context. Only one count was recorded for this clone. The antigen it recognizes is unknown. Base-call qualities are not available, and no considerably larger clone is one nucleotide away. The data derive from a study of blood T cell repertoires in COVID-19 (dated by TCRdb to the early 2020s). About the study as a whole: Samples from collaborators originated in the United States, Italy and Spain and spanned both the acute and convalescent phases of COVID-19. The samples were drawn from two sources: the first 160 participants of the ongoing ImmuneRACE study, and fewer than 1,500 subjects contributed by 6 global collaborators. Where HLA class I and class II types were available, the types were taken from metadata supplied by the sample provider, not from assay-based typing. The repertoires were released in a freely available public database meant as a resource for research on the immune response to SARS-CoV-2. Nearly every sample came with metadata listing a de-identified subject ID, COVID-19 status, age in years and sex. The prospective study material was composed of cDNA or gDNA derived from T cells, B-cell-depleted T cells, or PBMCs. The dataset comprised deeply sampled blood TCRbeta repertoires from subjects exposed to, actively infected with, or recovered from COVID-19. The paper's findings and limits, for the study overall: The amount of clinical and demographic metadata varied by source and participant and was provided uncurated.

Whole blood was collected in K2EDTA tubes by collaborating institutions according to the institutions' own protocols. For TCRbeta analysis, collaborator samples were shipped as frozen whole blood, as isolated PBMCs, or as DNA extracted from either sample type. TCRbeta CDR3 regions were amplified from genomic DNA by means of the immunoSEQ Assay, a bias-controlled multiplex PCR. The source study handled its data this way. Within the assay, amplification of reference gene primers was used to estimate how many nucleated cells each sample contained. To quantify the absolute abundance of each unique TCRbeta CDR3 rearrangement, sequence reads were collapsed and filtered. For each sample, productive Simpson clonality was calculated as the square root of Simpson's diversity index across productive rearrangements. TCRdb limited this immuneACCESS table to in-frame rearrangements with V and J called. A share of clones is missing; checked studies link under half to unresolved V genes, and the rest is unexplained. V, J and clone size are those of that table, while D and trimming were read from the DNA. This sample lists about 250,000 clones; under 85% were detected once. Together, the top ten hold 4% to 4.5% of the sample.

This clonotype originated in a woman aged 40 to 55 with active or convalescent COVID-19. Sequencing was done on a sample of peripheral blood.

The sequence in DNA is TGTGCCAGCAGTCCGTCTGGGGCCAACGTCCTGACTTTC. It is translated as CASSPSGANVLTF. Recombination joined TRBV28 with TRBJ2-6; no confident D gene assignment can be made. CDR1 and CDR2 were assigned from the germline V gene as MDHEN and SYDVKM. The CDR3 goes from the cysteine to the phenylalanine over 13 residues. Only the CDR3 DNA stays, 39 bases, in frame from base 1. V lost 5 bases and J lost 1 base; the stretch between them is 3 bases long.